This T cell receptor (beta chain) was observed in a study of blood T cell repertoires in COVID-19. Germline CDR1 SGDLS, CDR2 YYNGEE. The CDR3 contains 15 residues. Trimming cost V 6 bases and J 4 bases, with 16 bases left between them. Profiling relied on immunoSEQ multiplex PCR, and the TCRdb table lists in-frame clones only, not all of them. Of about 140,000 clones listed, roughly 89% are singletons. Sequenced sample: peripheral blood. The chain couples TRBV9 to TRBJ2-2; tentatively, D is TRBD2 (5 bases). This TCR derives from a woman aged 45-60 years with acute or convalescent COVID-19. For the CDR3, the DNA is TGTGCCAGCACCCCTAAGGGCGCGGGCACCGGGGAGCTGTTTTTT. Protein product: CASTPKGAGTGELFF.